These 29 T cell receptor beta chains were all obtained from the same sample, sequenced in a study of shared clonotypes between healthy human individuals. Produced via immunoSEQ multiplex PCR; TCRdb's table is partial and in-frame only. This table holds some 1,100,000 clones, about 80% found once. Sequences were obtained from memory CD4+ T cells from PBMCs. The subset here: CD45RA-negative fraction. The receptors were sampled from a man aged 18 to 29 in good health. Some clones in this sample may be carry-over from other donors' samples.

The J gene is TRBJ2-5, the V gene TRBV21-1; TRBD2, the table's D call, was not compared with the DNA. TRBV21-1 is listed as a pseudogene. The CDR3 runs to 15 residues. This CDR3 is CASSNWILAEETQYF. The DNA of the CDR3 is TGTGCCAGCAGCAATTGGATCTTAGCGGAAGAGACCCAGTACTTC.

In regard to this clone: Other DNA sequences in the same sample also yield this CDR3. Here the CDR3 DNA reads TGTGCCAGCAGCCCTGGGCCCTACAATGAGCAGTTCTTC. Its protein is CASSPGPYNEQFF. This sequence joins TRBV11-3 and TRBJ2-1; D is uncertain. This CDR3 has 13 residues. Germline CDR1 reads SGHNT; CDR2 reads YENEEA. Trimming removed 5 bases from V and 2 bases from J, with 7 bases in between.

This chain joins TRBV10-3 and TRBJ2-2, with D perhaps TRBD1 (5 bases). Germline CDR1 and CDR2: ENHRY and SYGVKD. Trimming removed 0 bases at V and 5 bases at J, with 13 bases between. CDR3 size: 16 residues. The DNA of the CDR3 is TGTGCCATCAGTGAGTCCTCTGGGAAGGGGACCGGGGAGCTGTTTTTT. This sequence encodes CAISESSGKGTGELFF.

The chain uses TRBV15 and TRBJ2-1; D possibly corresponds to TRBD1 (5 bases). The V and J ends lost 7 bases and 0 bases respectively, with 10 bases between them. The CDR3 is made up of 14 amino acids. CDR1 is LNHNV and CDR2 is YYDKDF in the germline V gene (reference sequence). The CDR3 loop is CATKTDSSYNEQFF. CDR3 coding DNA: TGTGCCACCAAAACAGACAGCTCCTACAATGAGCAGTTCTTC.

This clone was seen more than once but under ten times. V gene TRBV30 combines with J gene TRBJ1-3; 10 positions match TRBD1. The J segment lost 8 bases and the V segment lost 0 bases, leaving 7 bases of the junction unmatched. This CDR3 contains 15 residues. CDR1 and CDR2 from the germline V gene are GTSNPN and SVGIG (reference sequence). The CDR3 DNA reads as TGTGCCTGGAGTGTAAGACAGGGGGCTATGTACACCATATATTTT. It codes for CAWSVRQGAMYTIYF.

This clone came up a few times. The same CDR3 also results from other DNA sequences found in this sample. Here the CDR3 reads CASSLTGRGETQYF. The CDR3 region has the DNA TGTGCCAGCAGCTTAACGGGACGAGGAGAGACCCAGTACTTC. The chain is built from TRBV7-3 and TRBJ2-5; D is perhaps TRBD1 or TRBD2 (5 bases each). Germline loops: CDR1 SGHTA, CDR2 FQGTGA. CDR3 size: 14 residues. V gave up 0 bases and J gave up 4 bases, with 9 bases separating them.

The rearrangement links TRBV6-1 to TRBJ1-2; D is undetermined. CDR1 is MNHNS, CDR2 SASEGT, per germline. This CDR3 has 13 residues. Trimming pared 5 bases from V and 2 bases from J, leaving 9 bases between. The CDR3 DNA reads as TGTGCCAGCAGTAGAGAGACCAACTATGGCTACACCTTC. Amino acid sequence: CASSRETNYGYTF.

V and J are TRBV7-2 and TRBJ2-2; no clear D. V lost 6 bases, J lost 1 base, and 6 bases lay in between. Germline assignment: CDR1 SGHTA and CDR2 FQGNSA. The CDR3 length is 13 residues. CDR3 nucleotide sequence: TGTGCCAGCAGGCCTATGAACACCGGGGAGCTGTTTTTT. The encoded protein is CASRPMNTGELFF.

This clone was found a few times. Within the sample, other DNA sequences also encode this same CDR3. The J gene is TRBJ2-7, the V gene TRBV5-1; D is unresolved. Trimming took 0 bases from V and 6 from J, leaving 4 bases between them. The CDR3 runs 11 residues. Germline loops: CDR1 SGHRS, CDR2 YFSETQ. In DNA form, the CDR3 reads TGCGCCAGCAGCTTGGCCTCCGAGCAGTACTTC. Translation: CASSLASEQYF. Full variable domain (outside the CDR3, taken from reference TRBV5-1 and TRBJ2-7): KAGVTQTPRYLIKTRGQQVTLSCSPISGHRSVSWYQQTPGQGLQFLFEYFSETQRNKGNFPGRFSGRQFSNSRSEMNVSTLELGDSALYLCASSLASEQYFGPGTRLTVT.

The chain combines TRBV28 with TRBJ1-5, with D tentatively TRBD1 (5 bases). Germline V gene lookup returns CDR1 MDHEN and CDR2 SYDVKM. The CDR3 contains 14 residues. The germline V and J ends were trimmed by 6 bases and 5 bases, with 14 bases remaining between them. The CDR3 protein is CASSRGGTDQPQHF. The CDR3 region has the DNA TGTGCCAGCAGCCGGGGAGGGACGGATCAGCCCCAGCATTTT. The full variable domain, its missing parts supplied by reference TRBV28 and TRBJ1-5, is DVKVTQSSRYLVKRTGEKVFLECVQDMDHENMFWYRQDPGLGLRLIYFSYDVKMKEKGDIPEGYSVSREKKERFSLILESASTNQTSMYLCASSRGGTDQPQHFGDGTRLSIL.

The chain couples TRBV28 to TRBJ2-7; D is unclear. Germline lookup yields CDR1 MDHEN and CDR2 SYDVKM. The CDR3 loop spans 16 amino acids. Trimming shortened V by 5 bases and J by 2 bases, and 19 bases separated the two germline ends. CDR3 coding DNA: TGTGCCAGCAGTCCGATGACACTATCTGGGCCCTACGAGCAGTACTTC. The encoded protein is CASSPMTLSGPYEQYF.

This chain uses TRBV28 with TRBJ1-2; 7 bases are shared with TRBD1. The CDR3 covers 14 residues. Unmatched junction bases numbered 3, after V lost 5 bases and J lost 0 bases. Looked up from germline, CDR1 is MDHEN and CDR2 is SYDVKM. Written as DNA, the CDR3 is TGTGCCAGCAGTACGACAGGGACTAACTATGGCTACACCTTC. Residues: CASSTTGTNYGYTF.

The chain recombines TRBV5-1 with TRBJ2-3; possible D gene TRBD2, 5 bases. This CDR3 is 14 amino acids long. Germline V gene data show CDR1 as SGHRS and CDR2 as YFSETQ. Between the trimmed V and J ends, which lost 4 bases and 5 bases, there was a span of 14 bases. For the CDR3, the DNA is TGCGCCAGCAGCCTTAACGGACGGGAAGATACGCAGTATTTT. The encoded protein is CASSLNGREDTQYF.

The J gene is TRBJ2-7, the V gene TRBV5-1; D might be TRBD1 (5 bases). Trimming stripped 0 bases from V and 4 bases from J, with 11 bases between. Germline loops: CDR1 SGHRS, CDR2 YFSETQ. The CDR3 has 14 residues. CDR3 nucleotides: TGCGCCAGCAGCTTGGAAAGGGGATTGTACGAGCAGTACTTC. The encoded protein is CASSLERGLYEQYF.

The gene calls are TRBV18 and TRBJ2-5, with D possibly being TRBD2 (5 bases). Germline CDR1 is KGHSH and CDR2 is LQKENI. This CDR3 comprises 14 residues. Trimming pared 3 bases from V and 7 bases from J, leaving 15 bases between. The CDR3 sequence: CASSPQVGAGTQYF. CDR3 in DNA: TGTGCCAGCTCACCGCAAGTAGGTGCGGGGACCCAGTACTTC.

V gene TRBV2 combines with J gene TRBJ2-5; 8 nucleotides align to TRBD1. The CDR3 loop spans 15 amino acids. J was trimmed by 3 bases and V by 7 bases; bases with no gene match: 10. From germline, CDR1 is SNHLY and CDR2 FYNNEI. The CDR3 region has the DNA TGTGCCAGCACCCGGCTGGGGACAGGAGAAGAGACCCAGTACTTC. It specifies CASTRLGTGEETQYF. The whole variable domain, filled in from reference TRBV2 and TRBJ2-5, reads EPEVTQTPSHQVTQMGQEVILRCVPISNHLYFYWYRQILGQKVEFLVSFYNNEISEKSEIFDDQFSVERPDGSNFTLKIRSTKLEDSAMYFCASTRLGTGEETQYFGPGTRLLVL.

V and J are TRBV5-1 and TRBJ1-1; D not resolved. Germline loops: CDR1 SGHRS, CDR2 YFSETQ. This CDR3 has 17 residues. V lost 0 bases to trimming and J lost 0 bases, with 15 bases between them. The CDR3 DNA follows: TGCGCCAGCAGCTTGGAGGGTGGGCGGCAGATGAACACTGAAGCTTTCTTT. This encodes CASSLEGGRQMNTEAFF.

V gene TRBV27 combines with J gene TRBJ2-5, with TRBD2 matching over 11 bases. V lost 4 bases to trimming and J lost 2 bases; unmatched junction nucleotides: 6. The CDR3 contains 16 residues. Germline CDR1 reads MNHEY; CDR2 reads SMNVEV (reference sequence). CDR3 region: CASSSRLAGLQETQYF. The CDR3 coding sequence is TGTGCCAGCAGTTCCCGACTAGCGGGACTACAAGAGACCCAGTACTTC.

The J gene is TRBJ1-4, the V gene TRBV28; D is perhaps TRBD1 (5 bases). The CDR3 runs to 14 residues. Looked up from germline, CDR1 is MDHEN and CDR2 is SYDVKM. The V end was cut by 7 bases, the J end by 11 bases, with 20 bases between. The CDR3 region has the DNA TGTGCCAGCACCGTGTCCCAGGGAGGGTTGAAACTGTTTTTT. Its translation is CASTVSQGGLKLFF.

The chain recombines TRBV5-1 with TRBJ1-1; D gene unclear. The germline V gene encodes CDR1 SGHRS and CDR2 YFSETQ. The CDR3 has 14 residues. Trimming cost V 0 bases and J 4 bases, with 10 bases left between them. The CDR3 DNA sequence: TGCGCCAGCAGCTTGGCCGACTGGGTCACTGAAGCTTTCTTT. Its protein is CASSLADWVTEAFF.

The V and J genes are TRBV29-1 and TRBJ2-5, with TRBD1 matching over 7 bases. Germline CDR1 reads SQVTM; CDR2 reads ANQGSEA. This CDR3 is built from 13 residues. V lost 5 bases, J lost 4 bases, and 7 bases stayed unmatched. The CDR3 nucleotides are TGCAGCGTTCTGAGGGGGCGCTTAGAGACCCAGTACTTC. Translated, it gives CSVLRGRLETQYF.

The chain has TRBV4-1 and TRBJ2-5; 8 bases are shared with TRBD1. V trimming: 1 base; J trimming: 1 base; junction bases outside the gene matches: 5. Germline values: CDR1 MGHRA, CDR2 YSYEKL. The CDR3 has 16 amino acids. CDR3 coding DNA: TGCGCCAGCAGCCAAGGGACAGGGTTGATCCAAGAGACCCAGTACTTC. It specifies CASSQGTGLIQETQYF.

The chain couples TRBV10-3 to TRBJ2-7; the match to TRBD1 covers 8 bases. CDR1 ENHRY and CDR2 SYGVKD come from the germline V gene. This CDR3 region has 17 residues. Losses at the gene ends were 3 bases for V and 1 base for J; bases not matched to a gene: 11. CDR3 in amino acids: CAISEGQGYPRSYEQYF. The CDR3, as DNA: TGTGCCATCAGTGAAGGACAGGGCTACCCTAGGTCCTACGAGCAGTACTTC.

This clone was seen a handful of times. This chain links TRBV28 with TRBJ1-5, with TRBD1 matching over 7 bases. The germline CDR1 and CDR2 sequences are MDHEN and SYDVKM. J was trimmed by 4 bases and V by 8 bases; bases with no gene match: 8. The CDR3 has 14 amino acids. For the CDR3, the DNA is TGTGCCAGCGGGGGGACAGTTATTAATCAGCCCCAGCATTTT. Its protein is CASGGTVINQPQHF. The full variable domain, rest sourced from reference TRBV28 and TRBJ1-5, is DVKVTQSSRYLVKRTGEKVFLECVQDMDHENMFWYRQDPGLGLRLIYFSYDVKMKEKGDIPEGYSVSREKKERFSLILESASTNQTSMYLCASGGTVINQPQHFGDGTRLSIL.

The chain has TRBV15 and TRBJ1-2; TRBD1 matches 10 bases. This CDR3 spans 21 amino acids. Losses at the gene ends were 1 base for V and 6 bases for J; bases not matched to a gene: 23. Germline CDR1 and CDR2: LNHNV and YYDKDF (reference sequence). The CDR3 region has the DNA TGTGCCACCAGCAGAGGGATACCCAGGGGCACCGGGACAGGGGCGGGAAATGGCTACACCTTC. The encoded protein is CATSRGIPRGTGTGAGNGYTF.

This chain's CDR3 is CATSLGGLPGGYTF. Here the CDR3 DNA reads TGTGCCACCTCCTTGGGCGGACTACCCGGTGGCTACACCTTC. The chain carries TRBV7-9 and TRBJ1-2, with D unresolved. This CDR3 has 14 residues. Between the trimmed V and J ends, which lost 10 bases and 7 bases, there was a span of 22 bases. Per the germline V gene, CDR1 is SEHNR and CDR2 is FQNEAQ (reference sequence).

The chain couples TRBV21-1 to TRBJ1-3; whether TRBD1, the table's D call, matches the DNA was not checked. TRBV21-1 counts as a pseudogene. The CDR3 extends over 18 amino acids. In DNA form, the CDR3 reads TGTGCCAGCAGCTCCTCGGGACAGGCAATTCTCACTGGAAACACCATATATTTT. Translating it yields CASSSSGQAILTGNTIYF.

The chain links TRBV5-1 to TRBJ2-3, with a possible D match to TRBD2 (6 bases). V lost 3 bases to trimming and J lost 2 bases, with 13 bases between them. The CDR3 length is 15 residues. Germline V CDR1 and CDR2: SGHRS, YFSETQ. The CDR3 region is CASSWFAGLTDTQYF. The CDR3 nucleotides are TGCGCCAGCAGCTGGTTTGCGGGACTCACAGATACGCAGTATTTT.

This clone came up once. The V and J genes are TRBV7-9 and TRBJ2-3; no reliable D call. The V end lost 5 bases, the J end lost 4 bases, and 13 bases lay between the germline ends. The CDR3 has 14 residues. Germline V gives CDR1 SEHNR, CDR2 FQNEAQ (reference sequence). The CDR3 loop is CASSAPSEADTQYF. CDR3 nucleotides: TGTGCCAGCAGCGCCCCTTCGGAAGCAGATACGCAGTATTTT. The complete variable domain, with remaining parts taken from reference TRBV7-9 and TRBJ2-3, reads DTGVSQNPRHKITKRGQNVTFRCDPISEHNRLYWYRQTLGQGPEFLTYFQNEAQLEKSRLLSDRFSAERPKGSFSTLEIQRTEQGDSAMYLCASSAPSEADTQYFGPGTRLTVL.